The present entry profiles one TCR beta chain with its context. This specimen comes from a study of blood T cell repertoires in COVID-19. Study summary: PBMCs, B-cell-depleted T cells, or T cells were the source of the cDNA or gDNA that made up the material.

Sequenced by immunoSEQ multiplex PCR; TCRdb stores in-frame clones only, minus some. This table holds some 240,000 clones, about 88% found once. Looked up from germline, CDR1 is KGHDR and CDR2 is SFDVKD. With V trimmed by 4 bases and J by 0 bases, 6 bases remained unmatched. CDR3 length equals 16 residues. The sample was peripheral blood. The chain carries TRBV24-1 and TRBJ1-2; 8 nucleotides agree with TRBD1. This TCR was recovered from a woman in her forties who had recovered from COVID-19. Here the CDR3 DNA reads TGTGCCACCAGTGAGGCAGGCAGGGGGCCTAACTATGGCTACACCTTC. Translation: CATSEAGRGPNYGYTF.